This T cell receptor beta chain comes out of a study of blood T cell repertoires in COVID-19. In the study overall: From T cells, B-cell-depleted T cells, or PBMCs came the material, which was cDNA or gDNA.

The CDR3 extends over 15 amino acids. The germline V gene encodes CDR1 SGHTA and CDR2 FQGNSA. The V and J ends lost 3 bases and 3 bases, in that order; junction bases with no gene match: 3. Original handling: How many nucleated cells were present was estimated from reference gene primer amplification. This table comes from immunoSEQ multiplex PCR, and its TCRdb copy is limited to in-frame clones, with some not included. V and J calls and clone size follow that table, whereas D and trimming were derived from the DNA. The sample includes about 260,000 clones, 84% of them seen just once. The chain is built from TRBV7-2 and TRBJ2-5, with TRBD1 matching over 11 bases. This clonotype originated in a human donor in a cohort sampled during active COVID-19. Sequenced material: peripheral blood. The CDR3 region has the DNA TGTGCCAGCAGCTTTCGGACAGGGGGCGAAGAGACCCAGTACTTC. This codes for CASSFRTGGEETQYF.